These T cell receptor beta chains were read from a single sample in a study of cytomegalovirus exposure and HLA in healthy donors. TCRdb's copy holds only in-frame clones and misses some; the assay was immunoSEQ multiplex PCR. The sample has some 130,000 clones; over 75% are singletons. Specimen: PBMCs. The origin of the receptors is a man between 25 and 39 years old in good health. The CDR3 runs from the conserved cysteine through the conserved F or W. The D gene is left open where the match is weak. Rows give clone size only sometimes, using once, few, many, or a class for an expanded clone.

clone_size: few
j_call: TRBJ1-5
v_call: TRBV30
d_call: TRBD1
cdr3_aa: CAWSVVGRGNQPQHF
cdr3_nt: TGTGCCTGGAGTGTAGTAGGCAGGGGGAATCAGCCCCAGCATTTT

clone_size: .
j_call: TRBJ1-4
v_call: TRBV29-1
d_call: .
cdr3_aa: CSVDGQGIEKLFF
cdr3_nt: TGCAGCGTTGACGGGCAGGGGATTGAAAAACTGTTTTTT

clone_size: .
j_call: TRBJ2-1
v_call: TRBV5-1
d_call: TRBD1
cdr3_aa: CASSLQQGAENEQFF
cdr3_nt: TGCGCCAGCAGCTTACAACAGGGGGCGGAAAATGAGCAGTTCTTC

clone_size: .
j_call: TRBJ1-2
v_call: TRBV18
d_call: .
cdr3_aa: CASSPTETNGYTF
cdr3_nt: TGTGCCAGCTCACCGACAGAGACGAACGGCTACACCTTC

clone_size: .
j_call: TRBJ2-1
v_call: TRBV28
d_call: .
cdr3_aa: CASSSPSLLRDEQFF
cdr3_nt: TGTGCCAGCAGTTCCCCTTCCCTACTACGCGATGAGCAGTTCTTC

clone_size: .
j_call: TRBJ2-7
v_call: TRBV9
d_call: TRBD2
cdr3_aa: CASSVSLAGDPYEQYF
cdr3_nt: TGTGCCAGCAGCGTATCACTAGCGGGAGACCCCTACGAGCAGTACTTC

clone_size: .
j_call: TRBJ2-2
v_call: TRBV7-3
d_call: TRBD2
cdr3_aa: CASSYRFAGGETGELFF
cdr3_nt: TGTGCCAGCAGCTACCGTTTCGCGGGAGGGGAAACCGGGGAGCTGTTTTTT

clone_size: .
j_call: TRBJ2-2
v_call: TRBV7-9
d_call: .
cdr3_aa: CASSLTPGNPNTGELFF
cdr3_nt: TGTGCCAGCAGCCTCACACCAGGGAATCCGAACACCGGGGAGCTGTTTTTT

clone_size: .
j_call: TRBJ1-1
v_call: TRBV19
d_call: .
cdr3_aa: CASSGFGASFF
cdr3_nt: TGTGCCAGTAGCGGGTTCGGTGCTTCTTTCTTT

clone_size: .
j_call: TRBJ1-3
v_call: TRBV18
d_call: .
cdr3_aa: CASSPLDGSSGNTIYF
cdr3_nt: TGTGCCAGCTCACCCTTAGACGGGAGCTCTGGAAACACCATATATTTT

clone_size: .
j_call: TRBJ2-7
v_call: TRBV4-3
d_call: TRBD1
cdr3_aa: CASSQGPTDRGHEQYF
cdr3_nt: TGCGCCAGCAGCCAAGGACCCACGGACAGGGGCCACGAGCAGTACTTC

clone_size: .
j_call: TRBJ2-6
v_call: TRBV6-1
d_call: .
cdr3_aa: CASRLDTSGANVLTF
cdr3_nt: TGTGCCAGCAGATTGGACACCTCTGGGGCCAACGTCCTGACTTTC

clone_size: .
j_call: TRBJ2-3
v_call: TRBV5-1
d_call: TRBD2
cdr3_aa: CASSSQLAGGGDTQYF
cdr3_nt: TGCGCCAGCAGCTCACAACTAGCGGGAGGGGGAGATACGCAGTATTTT

clone_size: .
j_call: TRBJ1-1
v_call: TRBV28
d_call: .
cdr3_aa: CASSPGQPGTEAFF
cdr3_nt: TGTGCCAGCAGTCCGGGACAACCGGGCACTGAAGCTTTCTTT

clone_size: .
j_call: TRBJ2-5
v_call: TRBV30
d_call: .
cdr3_aa: CAWSRVLQETQYF
cdr3_nt: TGTGCCTGGAGTCGGGTACTTCAAGAGACCCAGTACTTC

clone_size: .
j_call: TRBJ1-2
v_call: TRBV28
d_call: TRBD1
cdr3_aa: CASSSRTGANYGYTF
cdr3_nt: TGTGCCAGCAGTTCCAGGACAGGGGCTAACTATGGCTACACCTTC

clone_size: .
j_call: TRBJ2-1
v_call: TRBV7-3
d_call: TRBD2
cdr3_aa: CASSITSGPYNEQFF
cdr3_nt: TGTGCCAGCAGCATTACTAGCGGGCCCTACAATGAGCAGTTCTTC

clone_size: few
j_call: TRBJ2-7
v_call: TRBV7-9
d_call: TRBD1
cdr3_aa: CASSLTGGIHYEQYF
cdr3_nt: TGTGCCAGCAGCTTAACAGGGGGAATCCACTACGAGCAGTACTTC